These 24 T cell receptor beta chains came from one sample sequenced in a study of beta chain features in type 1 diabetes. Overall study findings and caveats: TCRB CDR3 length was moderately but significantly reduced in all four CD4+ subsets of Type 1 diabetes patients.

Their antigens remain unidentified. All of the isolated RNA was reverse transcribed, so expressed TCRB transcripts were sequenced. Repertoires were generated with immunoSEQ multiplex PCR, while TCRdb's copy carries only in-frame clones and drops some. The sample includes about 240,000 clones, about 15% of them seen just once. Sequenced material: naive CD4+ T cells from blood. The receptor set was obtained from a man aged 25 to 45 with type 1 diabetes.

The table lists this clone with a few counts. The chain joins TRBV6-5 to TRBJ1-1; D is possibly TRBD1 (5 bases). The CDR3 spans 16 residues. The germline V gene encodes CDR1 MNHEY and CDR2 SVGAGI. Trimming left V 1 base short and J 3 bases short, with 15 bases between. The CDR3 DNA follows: TGTGCCAGCAGTTACTGGGGGGGGTCCCAGGACACTGAAGCTTTCTTT. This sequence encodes CASSYWGGSQDTEAFF.

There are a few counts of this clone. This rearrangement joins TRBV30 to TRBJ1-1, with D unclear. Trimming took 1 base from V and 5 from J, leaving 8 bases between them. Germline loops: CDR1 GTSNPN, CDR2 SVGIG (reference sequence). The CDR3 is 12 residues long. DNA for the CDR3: TGTGCCTGGAGTGCCCAGGATACTGAAGCTTTCTTT. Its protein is CAWSAQDTEAFF.

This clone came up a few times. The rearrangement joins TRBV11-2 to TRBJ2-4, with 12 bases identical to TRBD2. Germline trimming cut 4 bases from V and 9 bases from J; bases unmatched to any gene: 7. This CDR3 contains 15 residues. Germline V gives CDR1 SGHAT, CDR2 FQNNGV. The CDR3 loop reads CASSSLAGGNGIQYF. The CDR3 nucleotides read TGTGCCAGCAGCTCCCTAGCGGGGGGGAATGGCATTCAGTACTTC. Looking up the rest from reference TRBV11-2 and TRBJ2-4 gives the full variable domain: EAGVAQSPRYKIIEKRQSVAFWCNPISGHATLYWYQQILGQGPKLLIQFQNNGVVDDSQLPKDRFSAERLKGVDSTLKIQPAKLEDSAVYLCASSSLAGGNGIQYFGAGTRLSVL.

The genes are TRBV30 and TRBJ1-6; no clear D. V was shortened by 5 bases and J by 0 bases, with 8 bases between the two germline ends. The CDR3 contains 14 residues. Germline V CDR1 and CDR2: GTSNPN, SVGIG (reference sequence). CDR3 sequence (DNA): TGTGCCTGGGACCGGAGCTCCTATAATTCACCCCTCCACTTT. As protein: CAWDRSSYNSPLHF.

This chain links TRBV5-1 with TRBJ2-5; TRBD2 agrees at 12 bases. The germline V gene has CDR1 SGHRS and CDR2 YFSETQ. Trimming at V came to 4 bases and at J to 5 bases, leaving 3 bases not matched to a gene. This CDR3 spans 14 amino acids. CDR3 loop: CASSPGTSGETQYF. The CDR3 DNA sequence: TGCGCCAGCAGCCCCGGGACTAGCGGGGAGACCCAGTACTTC.

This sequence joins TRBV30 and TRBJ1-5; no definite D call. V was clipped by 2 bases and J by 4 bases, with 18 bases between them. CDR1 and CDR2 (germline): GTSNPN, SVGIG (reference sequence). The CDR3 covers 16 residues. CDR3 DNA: TGTGCCTGGAGTCCCAACACCCACAACCCTAATCAGCCCCAGCATTTT. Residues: CAWSPNTHNPNQPQHF.

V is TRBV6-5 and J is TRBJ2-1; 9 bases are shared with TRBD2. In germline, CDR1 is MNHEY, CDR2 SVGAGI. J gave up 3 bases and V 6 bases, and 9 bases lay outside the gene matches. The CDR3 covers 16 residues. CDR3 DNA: TGTGCCAGCAGATACATAGCGGGGGCGTACTACAATGAGCAGTTCTTC. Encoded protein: CASRYIAGAYYNEQFF.

CDR3 protein: CSASVRGEQFF. DNA for the CDR3: TGCAGCGCTTCAGTAAGGGGTGAGCAGTTCTTC. The chain joins TRBV29-1 to TRBJ2-1; possible D gene TRBD1, 5 bases. V lost 7 bases and J lost 9, with 13 bases in between. The CDR3 has 11 residues. Per the germline V gene, CDR1 is SQVTM and CDR2 is ANQGSEA.

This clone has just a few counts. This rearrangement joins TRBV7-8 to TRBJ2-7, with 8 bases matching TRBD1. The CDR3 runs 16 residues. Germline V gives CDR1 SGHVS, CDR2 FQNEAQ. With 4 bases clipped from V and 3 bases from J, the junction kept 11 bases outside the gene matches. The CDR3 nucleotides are TGTGCCAGCAGCTCCCTACGGACAGGGAGAAACTACGAGCAGTACTTC. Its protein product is CASSSLRTGRNYEQYF.

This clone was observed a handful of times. CDR3: CASSDPGIGYTF. In DNA form, the CDR3 reads TGTGCCAGCAGTGACCCAGGGATCGGCTACACCTTC. The chain uses TRBV6-1 and TRBJ1-2, with D maybe TRBD1 (5 bases). The V and J ends lost 3 bases and 8 bases respectively, with 10 bases between them. CDR3 length: 12 residues. The germline gives CDR1 MNHNS, CDR2 SASEGT.

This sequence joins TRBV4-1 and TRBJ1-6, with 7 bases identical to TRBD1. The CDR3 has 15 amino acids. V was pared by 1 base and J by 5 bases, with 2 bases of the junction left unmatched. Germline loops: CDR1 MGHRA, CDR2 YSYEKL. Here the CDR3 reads CASSQVGQNNSPLHF. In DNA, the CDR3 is TGCGCCAGCAGCCAAGTGGGACAGAATAATTCACCCCTCCACTTT.

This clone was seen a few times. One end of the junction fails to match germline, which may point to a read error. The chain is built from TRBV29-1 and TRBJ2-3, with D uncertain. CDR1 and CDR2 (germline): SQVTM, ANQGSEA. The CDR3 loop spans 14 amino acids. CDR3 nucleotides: TGCAGCGTTAAAGACTGGAGTAGCACAGATACGCAGTATTTT. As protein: CSVKDWSSTDTQYF.

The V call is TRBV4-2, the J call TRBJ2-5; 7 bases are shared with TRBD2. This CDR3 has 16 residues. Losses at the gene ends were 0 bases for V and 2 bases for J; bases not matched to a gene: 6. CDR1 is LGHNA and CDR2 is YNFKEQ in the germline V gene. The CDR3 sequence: CASSQDLREAQETQYF. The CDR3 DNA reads TGTGCCAGCAGCCAAGATTTACGGGAGGCGCAAGAGACCCAGTACTTC.

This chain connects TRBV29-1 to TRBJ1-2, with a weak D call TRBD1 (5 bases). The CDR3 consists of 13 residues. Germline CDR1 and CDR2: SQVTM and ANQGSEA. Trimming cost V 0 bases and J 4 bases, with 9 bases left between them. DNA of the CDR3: TGCAGCGTTGAAGATAACAGGAGCTATGGCTACACCTTC. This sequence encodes CSVEDNRSYGYTF.

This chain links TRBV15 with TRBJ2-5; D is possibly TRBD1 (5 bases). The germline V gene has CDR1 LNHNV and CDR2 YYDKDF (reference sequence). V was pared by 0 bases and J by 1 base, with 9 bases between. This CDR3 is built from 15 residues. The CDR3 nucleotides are TGTGCCACCAGCAGAGATCAGGGTTCCCAAGAGACCCAGTACTTC. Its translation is CATSRDQGSQETQYF.

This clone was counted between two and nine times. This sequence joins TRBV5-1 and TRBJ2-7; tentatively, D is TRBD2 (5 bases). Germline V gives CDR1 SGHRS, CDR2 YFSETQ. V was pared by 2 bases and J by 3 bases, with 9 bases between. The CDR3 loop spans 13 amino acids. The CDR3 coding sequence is TGCGCCAGCAGCTTACTAGGAGACTACGAGCAGTACTTC. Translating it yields CASSLLGDYEQYF.

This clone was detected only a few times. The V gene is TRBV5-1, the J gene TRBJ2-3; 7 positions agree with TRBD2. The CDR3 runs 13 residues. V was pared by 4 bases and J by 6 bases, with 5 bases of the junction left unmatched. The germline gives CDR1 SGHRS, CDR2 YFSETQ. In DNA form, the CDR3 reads TGCGCCAGCAGCGAAGCGGGAATGGATACGCAGTATTTT. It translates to CASSEAGMDTQYF.

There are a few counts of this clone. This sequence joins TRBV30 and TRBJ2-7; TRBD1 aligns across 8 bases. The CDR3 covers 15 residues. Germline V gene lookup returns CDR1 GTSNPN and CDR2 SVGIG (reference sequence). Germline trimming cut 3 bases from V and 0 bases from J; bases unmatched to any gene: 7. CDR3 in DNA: TGTGCCTGGAGCCACGGACAGGGCCTCTCCTACGAGCAGTACTTC. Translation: CAWSHGQGLSYEQYF. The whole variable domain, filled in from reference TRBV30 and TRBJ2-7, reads SQTIHQWPATLVQPVGSPLSLECTVEGTSNPNLYWYRQAAGRGLQLLFYSVGIGQISSEVPQNLSASRPQDRQFILSSKKLLLSDSGFYLCAWSHGQGLSYEQYFGPGTRLTVT.

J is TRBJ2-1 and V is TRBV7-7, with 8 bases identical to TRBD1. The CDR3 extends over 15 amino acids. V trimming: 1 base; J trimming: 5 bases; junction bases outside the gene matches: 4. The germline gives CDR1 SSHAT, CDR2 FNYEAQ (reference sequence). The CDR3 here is CASSLGRTGNNEQFF. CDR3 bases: TGTGCCAGCAGCTTAGGAAGGACAGGGAACAATGAGCAGTTCTTC.

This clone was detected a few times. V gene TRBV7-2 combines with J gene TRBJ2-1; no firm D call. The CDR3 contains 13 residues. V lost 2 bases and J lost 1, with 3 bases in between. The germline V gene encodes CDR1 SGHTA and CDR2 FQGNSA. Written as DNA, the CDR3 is TGTGCCAGCAGCTTACAGTCCTACAATGAGCAGTTCTTC. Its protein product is CASSLQSYNEQFF. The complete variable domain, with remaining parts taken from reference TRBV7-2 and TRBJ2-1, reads GAGVSQSPSNKVTEKGKDVELRCDPISGHTALYWYRQSLGQGLEFLIYFQGNSAPDKSGLPSDRFSAERTGGSVSTLTIQRTQQEDSAVYLCASSLQSYNEQFFGPGTRLTVL.

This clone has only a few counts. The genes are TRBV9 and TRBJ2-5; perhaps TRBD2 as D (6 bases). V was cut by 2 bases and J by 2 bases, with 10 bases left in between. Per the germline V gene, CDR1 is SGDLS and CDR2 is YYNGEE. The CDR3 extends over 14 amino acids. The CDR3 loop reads CASSVSGRQETQYF. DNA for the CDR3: TGTGCCAGCAGCGTCAGCGGGCGACAAGAGACCCAGTACTTC.

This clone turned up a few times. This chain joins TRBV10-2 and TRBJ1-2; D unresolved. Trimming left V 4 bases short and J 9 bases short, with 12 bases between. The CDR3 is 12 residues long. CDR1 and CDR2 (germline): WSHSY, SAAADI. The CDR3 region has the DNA TGCGCCAGCAGTGTACCAGGTGGTAGCTACACCTTC. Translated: CASSVPGGSYTF.

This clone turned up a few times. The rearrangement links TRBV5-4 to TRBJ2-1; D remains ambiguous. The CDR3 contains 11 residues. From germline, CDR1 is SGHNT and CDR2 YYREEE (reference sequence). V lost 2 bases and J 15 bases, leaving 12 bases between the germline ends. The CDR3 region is CASSLKRSWFF. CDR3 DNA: TGTGCCAGCAGCTTAAAACGGAGCTGGTTCTTC.

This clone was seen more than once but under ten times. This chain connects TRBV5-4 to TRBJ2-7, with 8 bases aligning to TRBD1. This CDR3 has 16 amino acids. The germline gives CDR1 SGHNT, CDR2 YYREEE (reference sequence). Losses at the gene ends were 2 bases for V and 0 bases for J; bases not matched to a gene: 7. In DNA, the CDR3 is TGTGCCAGCAGCTTAGACAGGGGATCCTACTCCTACGAGCAGTACTTC. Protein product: CASSLDRGSYSYEQYF.